The 5 T cell receptor beta chains listed next were all sequenced from one sample in a study of control samples from healthy donors and cancer patients. The method was immunoSEQ multiplex PCR; TCRdb's version includes in-frame clones alone and lacks a portion of them. Here the sample spans over 200,000 clones, around 79% being singletons. The sequencing sample was made of PBMCs. The receptor set was obtained from a woman aged 55-75 years with lung cancer.

The rearrangement links TRBV27 to TRBJ2-7; perhaps TRBD1 as D (5 bases). The V gene lost 5 bases and the J gene lost 2 bases, with 13 bases spanning the gap. The CDR3 loop spans 14 amino acids. Germline V gene sequence: CDR1 MNHEY, CDR2 SMNVEV (reference sequence). The CDR3 loop is CASSRQGRAYEQYF. The CDR3 region has the DNA TGTGCCAGCAGTCGCCAGGGCAGGGCCTACGAGCAGTACTTC.

This clone was seen a few times. The chain uses TRBV2 and TRBJ2-1; either TRBD1 or TRBD2 may supply D (5 bases each). Deletions cut 7 bases from V and 0 bases from J, with 16 bases between. The CDR3 runs 16 residues. Germline V gene data show CDR1 as SNHLY and CDR2 as FYNNEI. The CDR3 sequence is CASNPRGLSSYNEQFF. Here the CDR3 DNA reads TGTGCCAGCAATCCGAGGGGATTAAGCTCCTACAATGAGCAGTTCTTC.

A few counts support this clone. The chain carries TRBV9 and TRBJ2-7; D may match TRBD1 or TRBD2 (5 bases each). The ends were cut back, 4 bases at V and 2 bases at J, with 13 bases in the middle. This CDR3 has 14 residues. Germline V lookup: CDR1 SGDLS, CDR2 YYNGEE. The CDR3, as DNA: TGTGCCAGCAGCCAGAGATGGGACCCCTACGAGCAGTACTTC. Protein: CASSQRWDPYEQYF.

This clone was counted once. The rearrangement uses TRBV5-1 and TRBJ2-6; 9 nucleotides line up with TRBD1. Germline V gene sequence: CDR1 SGHRS, CDR2 YFSETQ. CDR3 length: 18 residues. J gave up 2 bases and V 0 bases, and 6 bases lay outside the gene matches. The DNA of the CDR3 is TGCGCCAGCAGCTTGGAACAGGGGGCCGTGGCTGGGGCCAACGTCCTGACTTTC. Protein: CASSLEQGAVAGANVLTF.

The CDR3 coding sequence is TGTGCCATCAGTGGGACAGGGAATCTTTTGTCGGGGCAGCCCCAGCATTTT. Protein: CAISGTGNLLSGQPQHF. The J gene is TRBJ1-5, the V gene TRBV10-3; TRBD1 matches 8 bases. With 4 bases clipped from V and 7 bases from J, the junction kept 15 bases outside the gene matches. The CDR3 has 17 amino acids. The germline CDR1 and CDR2 sequences are ENHRY and SYGVKD.